The entry that follows covers one T cell receptor (beta chain) sequence. There is no known antigen for this receptor. Per-base qualities were not stored, and no clone one base away is much larger. The library was prepared using PCR. Sequenced using an Illumina HiSeq 2500. Unique molecular identifiers were incorporated into TCR beta cDNA libraries to reduce PCR and sequencing biases. Around 500,000 cDNA molecules were obtained for every 1 to 10 million input T cells, so each molecule roughly corresponded to one T cell. The patient libraries were prepared and sequenced using the same protocol as the earlier healthy control dataset. Within a given batch, samples were prepared together, multiplexed and sequenced on the same HiSeq lane. From the authors' description of their analysis: Raw barcoded reads were processed with MIGEC, and single-read molecular identifier groups were discarded before consensus assembly and CDR3 extraction. Clonotype tables were post-analysed with VDJtools, and diversity was normalized by down-sampling all datasets to the smallest sample size. In repertoire overlap clustering, CDR3 amino acid sequences, but not nucleotide sequences, were matched to correct batch-related cross-sample contamination. In-frame beta chains were kept once TCRdb had trimmed the public reads at Q25 with fastp and called clones with MiXCR. All rows with the same CDR3 protein become a single entry with the most common DNA and genes. In this record, the V and J calls reflect TCRdb's handling and not the investigators' own analysis. Within this sample are some 890,000 distinct CDR3 sequences, with around 50% of them counted one time only. The top ten constitute under 6% of the sample.

The source of the sample is a study of post-analysis software for immune sequencing data (dated by TCRdb to the mid-2010s). A note on the overall study: The recorded disease courses included relapsing-remitting, secondary progressive and progressive-relapsing multiple sclerosis, and some patients had no subtype annotation. The patient repertoires were set against 10 to 11 previously published healthy control repertoires from donors whose ages ranged from roughly 6 to 25 years. A subset of samples was prepared in parallel using single-end sample barcoding, then pooled and co-amplified after Illumina adapter ligation.

TCR beta repertoires were profiled from peripheral blood of 10 to 15 young patients with multiple sclerosis to demonstrate the VDJtools post-analysis software. The multiple sclerosis patients were children and adolescents between about 6 and 16 years of age. The germline V gene supplies CDR1 SGHTA and CDR2 FQGNSA. Relative to germline, V is 5 bases shorter and J is 11 bases shorter, with 21 bases between their ends. The CDR3 holds 14 amino acids from the cysteine to the phenylalanine. Kept here is only the CDR3 DNA, which spans 42 bases and is read in frame from base 1. Study-level results and caveats: The multiple sclerosis patient group was slightly younger than the control group. Direct clustering with F measure showed strong co-clustering of samples prepared in the same batch, prompting a batch-effect correction. Significantly higher frequencies in patients than in controls were found for several TRBV segments, including TRBV5-6, TRBV5-1 and TRBV20-1. Significantly lower normalized Chao1 diversity was found in multiple sclerosis patients than in controls, suggesting substantial peripheral T-cell clonal expansion.

The chain is made from TRBV7-2 and TRBJ1-2, and the D gene may be TRBD1, 6 bases matching. This sequence originates from a girl aged 5-17 years with multiple sclerosis. The sequenced material came from blood. The CDR3 protein is CASSPLVGGPEYTF. The nucleotides read TGTGCCAGCAGCCCCCTGGTCGGGGGGCCGGAATACACCTTC.